The subject of this entry is one T cell receptor (beta chain). Its antigen is still unknown. This specimen belongs to a study of CD8 T cells in ankylosing spondylitis. Study-wide findings and caveats: The authors reported significant enrichment of disease-linked clones in matched ankylosing spondylitis synovial fluid. Clones linked to the disease showed a CD8+ phenotype. They occurred at relatively low frequencies in peripheral blood.

TCR beta libraries were made by quantitative 5'-RACE with molecular barcodes. TCRdb called the 5' RACE reads again in MiXCR, with one record for every CDR3 protein. The table lists approximately 350,000 distinct CDR3 sequences, about 15% of them singletons. The sample taken for sequencing was blood, either unsorted or a sorted T cell fraction (not recorded which). This receptor was obtained from a male donor with ankylosing spondylitis or in good health (not recorded which).

This CDR3 is CASSQWDRVLEDTQYF. CDR3 nucleotides: TGTGCCAGCAGCCAATGGGACAGGGTACTGGAAGATACGCAGTATTTT. The chain employs TRBV11-2 and TRBJ2-3, with 9 bases fitting TRBD1. V shed 5 bases and J 5 bases; nucleotides not matched to a gene: 11. The CDR3 has 16 amino acids. Germline V gene sequence: CDR1 SGHAT, CDR2 FQNNGV.